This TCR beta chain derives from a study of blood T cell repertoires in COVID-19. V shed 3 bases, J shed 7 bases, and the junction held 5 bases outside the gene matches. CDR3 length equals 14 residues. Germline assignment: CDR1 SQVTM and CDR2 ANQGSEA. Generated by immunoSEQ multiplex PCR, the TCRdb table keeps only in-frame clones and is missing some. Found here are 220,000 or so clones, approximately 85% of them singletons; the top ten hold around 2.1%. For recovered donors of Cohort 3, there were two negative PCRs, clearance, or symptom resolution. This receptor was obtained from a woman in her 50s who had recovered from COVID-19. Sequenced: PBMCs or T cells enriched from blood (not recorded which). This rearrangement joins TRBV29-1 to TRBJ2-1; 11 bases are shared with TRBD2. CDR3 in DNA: TGCAGCGTTGAGCCCAGACTAGCGGGGAATGAGCAGTTCTTC. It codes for CSVEPRLAGNEQFF.